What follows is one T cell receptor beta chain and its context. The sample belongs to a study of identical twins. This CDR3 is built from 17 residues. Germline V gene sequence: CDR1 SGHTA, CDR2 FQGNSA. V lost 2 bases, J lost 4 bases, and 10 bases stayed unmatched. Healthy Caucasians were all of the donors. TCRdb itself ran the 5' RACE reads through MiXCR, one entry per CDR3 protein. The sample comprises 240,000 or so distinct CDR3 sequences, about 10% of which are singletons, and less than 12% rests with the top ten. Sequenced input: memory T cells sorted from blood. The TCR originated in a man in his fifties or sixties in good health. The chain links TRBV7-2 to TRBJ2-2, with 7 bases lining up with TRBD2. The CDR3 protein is CASSLWGGSGSTGELFF. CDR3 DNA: TGTGCCAGCAGCTTATGGGGAGGGTCGGGGAGCACCGGGGAGCTGTTTTTT. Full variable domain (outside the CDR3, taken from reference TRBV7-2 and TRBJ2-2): GAGVSQSPSNKVTEKGKDVELRCDPISGHTALYWYRQSLGQGLEFLIYFQGNSAPDKSGLPSDRFSAERTGGSVSTLTIQRTQQEDSAVYLCASSLWGGSGSTGELFFGEGSRLTVL.